Listed below are T cell receptor beta chains from one sample, sequenced in a study of blood T cell repertoires in COVID-19. TCRdb keeps only in-frame clones here, not all; method: immunoSEQ multiplex PCR. The sample includes over 150,000 clones, about 90% seen only once; the top ten take around 6.5%. The sequencing input was PBMCs or T cells enriched from blood (not recorded which). The origin of the receptors is a woman aged 50 to 60 who had recovered from COVID-19. CDR3s include the opening cysteine and the closing phenylalanine or tryptophan. D genes are given only for firm matches. Where a row states a size, it is once, few, many or the class of an expanded clone; other rows omit it.

clone size	D gene	V gene	J gene	CDR3 protein	CDR3 DNA
-	TRBD1	TRBV9	TRBJ2-2	CASSVAKDRGLDTGELFF	TGTGCCAGCAGCGTAGCCAAGGACAGGGGGCTCGACACCGGGGAGCTGTTTTTT
-	-	TRBV19	TRBJ2-1	CASSITQGSYNEQFF	TGTGCCAGTAGTATAACCCAGGGGTCCTACAATGAGCAGTTCTTC
-	-	TRBV7-9	TRBJ2-3	CASSPPAFGDKDTQYF	TGTGCCAGCAGCCCCCCGGCGTTCGGGGATAAAGATACGCAGTATTTT
-	-	TRBV30	TRBJ2-5	CAWSVSVGTAKTQYF	TGTGCCTGGAGTGTTAGCGTAGGGACTGCGAAGACCCAGTACTTC
-	-	TRBV19	TRBJ1-5	CASSMTGAGGNQPQHF	TGTGCCAGTAGTATGACGGGAGCGGGGGGCAATCAGCCCCAGCATTTT
-	TRBD1	TRBV14	TRBJ2-2	CASSLRQGARGTGELFF	TGTGCCAGCAGCCTGAGACAGGGGGCGCGTGGCACCGGGGAGCTGTTTTTT
-	TRBD1	TRBV28	TRBJ2-3	CASSPRQGGSTDTQYF	TGTGCCAGCAGTCCGCGACAGGGCGGGAGCACAGATACGCAGTATTTT
-	-	TRBV28	TRBJ1-2	CASSLRQVDYGYTF	TGTGCCAGCAGTTTACGGCAGGTAGACTATGGCTACACCTTC
-	-	TRBV5-4	TRBJ1-1	CASSLGRGTEAFF	TGTGCCAGCAGCCTCGGACGGGGTACTGAAGCTTTCTTT
once	TRBD2	TRBV10-3	TRBJ2-2	CADLTSGIGGYTGELFF	TGTGCCGACCTGACTAGCGGGATCGGGGGGTACACCGGGGAGCTGTTTTTT
-	-	TRBV18	TRBJ1-1	CASSPTPGPGAEAFF	TGTGCCAGCTCACCCACCCCCGGCCCCGGAGCTGAAGCTTTCTTT
-	-	TRBV21-1	TRBJ2-3	CASSPQLLGQGTFTDTQYF	TGTGCCAGCAGCCCCCAGCTCCTTGGTCAGGGTACGTTCACAGATACGCAGTATTTT
-	-	TRBV2	TRBJ2-5	CASSTVSETQYF	TGTGCCAGCAGTACGGTATCGGAGACCCAGTACTTC
-	TRBD2	TRBV9	TRBJ2-1	CASSPLGTSPYNEQFF	TGTGCCAGCAGCCCACTGGGGACTAGCCCTTACAATGAGCAGTTCTTC
-	-	TRBV28	TRBJ1-2	CASSLGSVGYTF	TGTGCCAGCAGCCTCGGGTCGGTCGGCTACACCTTC
once	TRBD2	TRBV27	TRBJ2-1	CASSLISGAYNEQFF	TGTGCCAGCAGTTTAATCAGCGGGGCCTACAATGAGCAGTTCTTC
few	-	TRBV4-2	TRBJ2-1	CASSQVRGLYNEQFF	TGTGCCAGCAGCCAAGTCCGTGGACTGTACAATGAGCAGTTCTTC
-	TRBD1	TRBV7-9	TRBJ2-1	CASSAGTGGYNEQFF	TGTGCCAGCAGCGCTGGGACAGGGGGATACAATGAGCAGTTCTTC
few	TRBD2	TRBV3-1/TRBV3-2	TRBJ2-7	CASSLSGRGDEQYF	TGTGCCAGCAGTCTTAGCGGGAGAGGGGACGAGCAGTACTTC
-	-	TRBV30	TRBJ2-5	CAWSPGRTGYRETQYF	TGTGCCTGGAGTCCCGGGAGGACAGGGTACAGAGAGACCCAGTACTTC
-	TRBD1	TRBV19	TRBJ1-5	CASSRGQGARSNQPQHF	TGTGCCAGTAGTAGAGGACAGGGGGCACGGAGCAATCAGCCCCAGCATTTT
-	TRBD1	TRBV30	TRBJ1-3	CAWATSGTGTGNTIYF	TGTGCCTGGGCCACCTCCGGGACAGGGACTGGAAACACCATATATTTT
once	-	TRBV6-5	TRBJ2-2	CASSYHRNTGELFF	TGTGCCAGCAGTTATCACAGAAACACCGGGGAGCTGTTTTTT
-	-	TRBV28	TRBJ2-3	CASSLLQGTDTQYF	TGTGCCAGCAGTTTATTACAGGGCACAGATACGCAGTATTTT
once	TRBD1	TRBV6-5	TRBJ1-5	CATGQGAGQPQHF	TGTGCCACAGGACAGGGGGCCGGCCAGCCCCAGCATTTT
-	-	TRBV25-1	TRBJ2-1	CASSENSGRMRQFF	TGTGCCAGCAGTGAGAATAGCGGAAGAATGAGGCAGTTCTTC
-	TRBD2	TRBV28	TRBJ2-5	CASRRTSGISETQYF	TGTGCCAGCAGGAGGACTAGCGGGATATCAGAGACCCAGTACTTC
-	TRBD1	TRBV7-9	TRBJ2-7	CASSSRTGTYEQYF	TGTGCCAGCAGCTCCCGGACAGGGACCTACGAGCAGTACTTC
-	-	TRBV5-1	TRBJ1-6	CASSLAGVDSPLHF	TGCGCCAGCAGCTTGGCAGGGGTCGATTCACCCCTCCACTTT
-	-	TRBV6-5	TRBJ2-7	CASSYSQTGTYEQYF	TGTGCCAGCAGTTACTCGCAGACAGGCACCTACGAGCAGTACTTC
-	-	TRBV7-2	TRBJ1-2	CASSLEGRRGYTF	TGTGCCAGCAGCTTAGAAGGGAGGAGGGGCTACACCTTC
-	TRBD2	TRBV3-1/TRBV3-2	TRBJ2-1	CASSQDRLADSSYNEQFF	TGTGCCAGCAGCCAAGATAGACTAGCGGACAGCTCCTACAATGAGCAGTTCTTC
-	-	TRBV28	TRBJ2-7	CASRTLRGEQYF	TGTGCCAGCAGAACCCTCAGGGGCGAGCAGTACTTC
-	TRBD1	TRBV18	TRBJ1-5	CASSPAGTGGPFGNQPQHF	TGTGCCAGCTCACCAGCCGGGACAGGGGGGCCCTTCGGGAATCAGCCCCAGCATTTT
-	TRBD2	TRBV6-5	TRBJ2-1	CASSSRVAGASHEQFF	TGTGCCAGCAGTTCCCGGGTAGCGGGAGCGTCCCATGAGCAGTTCTTC
few	-	TRBV7-3	TRBJ2-3	CASSLGLADTQYF	TGTGCCAGCAGCTTGGGCCTCGCAGATACGCAGTATTTT
-	TRBD2	TRBV5-1	TRBJ2-2	CASSYWREIDTGELFF	TGCGCCAGCAGTTATTGGCGGGAGATCGACACCGGGGAGCTGTTTTTT
-	TRBD2	TRBV15	TRBJ2-1	CATSRAGTSGPYNEQFF	TGTGCCACCAGCAGAGCCGGGACTAGCGGGCCCTACAATGAGCAGTTCTTC
-	-	TRBV7-8	TRBJ2-5	CASSLLSRSILQETQYF	TGTGCCAGCAGCTTATTATCCAGGTCGATATTACAAGAGACCCAGTACTTC
once	TRBD1	TRBV6-6	TRBJ2-5	CATLPGQKKETQYF	TGTGCCACCCTACCGGGACAGAAAAAAGAGACCCAGTACTTC
-	TRBD2	TRBV7-9	TRBJ2-2	CASSMRLAGTTGELFF	TGTGCCAGCAGCATGAGACTAGCGGGAACCACCGGGGAGCTGTTTTTT
-	-	TRBV6-5	TRBJ2-1	CAIDLGEDNEQFF	TGTGCCATCGACCTAGGAGAGGACAATGAGCAGTTCTTC
many	TRBD1	TRBV4-2	TRBJ1-1	CASSQARTGGVEAFF	TGTGCCAGCAGCCAAGCACGGACAGGGGGTGTTGAAGCTTTCTTT
medium-sized	-	TRBV24-1	TRBJ2-1	CATSDYRQQFF	TGTGCCACCAGTGATTACAGGCAGCAGTTCTTC
-	-	TRBV15	TRBJ1-3	CATSEGSGNTIYF	TGTGCCACCAGCGAGGGCTCTGGAAACACCATATATTTT